Listed below are T cell receptor beta chains from one sample, sequenced in a study of blood T cell repertoires in COVID-19. Assay: immunoSEQ multiplex PCR; the TCRdb copy retains only in-frame clones and omits some. The sample contains 200,000 to 250,000 clones, more than 75% of which appear only once. Material: peripheral blood. The receptor source for this set is a woman in her 70s with active or convalescent COVID-19. CDR3s include the opening cysteine and the closing phenylalanine or tryptophan.

13	TRBV7-6	TRBJ1-1	CASSLELNTEAFF
16	TRBV15	TRBJ1-5	CATSTGNLLGNQPQHF
15	TRBV6-1	TRBJ1-2	CASSESIGQIYGYTF
15	TRBV13	TRBJ1-4	CASSSRQFRDEKLFF
13	TRBV5-6	TRBJ2-3	CASSLTVTDTQYF
16	TRBV4-1	TRBJ2-3	CASSRGGIRAQDTQYF
16	TRBV4-3	TRBJ1-1	CASSHLRGAAGTEAFF
15	TRBV12-2	TRBJ2-7	CASRSGTGAFYEQYF
21	TRBV9	TRBJ2-3	CASSVDPWVAGGPLSTDTQYF
11	TRBV12-3/TRBV12-4	TRBJ2-1	CASTQDWEQFF
14	TRBV4-3	TRBJ1-2	CASSPQQGAGGYTF
15	TRBV6-5	TRBJ1-5	CASRSGTGGRQPQHF
16	TRBV27	TRBJ1-1	CASSSSRSGRRGEAFF
13	TRBV2	TRBJ2-7	CASGLGLPYEQYF
18	TRBV6-2/TRBV6-3	TRBJ1-2	CASSPRDRGRPIVYGYTF
13	TRBV5-5	TRBJ2-1	CATARGDYNEQFF
14	TRBV5-6	TRBJ1-4	CASSGDRRREKLFF
17	TRBV4-2	TRBJ1-3	CASSQDQGSSSGNTIYF
14	TRBV20-1	TRBJ2-7	CSASSRGSPYEQYF
15	TRBV25-1	TRBJ1-5	CASSPKGTGNQPQHF
15	TRBV19	TRBJ2-1	CASSMEGGSYNEQFF
14	TRBV13	TRBJ1-6	CASSFRQGRGALHF
10	TRBV19	TRBJ1-1	CAKARTEAFF
13	TRBV19	TRBJ1-5	CASNSGGNQPQHF
13	TRBV10-3	TRBJ2-7	CAAQGDAGDEQYF
14	TRBV18	TRBJ2-1	CASFSGGAYNEQFF
14	TRBV10-1	TRBJ1-1	CASSPTGMNTEAFF
17	TRBV5-1	TRBJ2-7	CASSLSGYLGLNYEQYF
15	TRBV14	TRBJ2-7	CASSQELAGDYEQYF
17	TRBV3-1/TRBV3-2	TRBJ2-7	CASSLWMTGTEAYEQYF
17	TRBV18	TRBJ2-2	CASSPPNRGLNTGELFF
16	TRBV9	TRBJ1-1	CASSVAPTGAATEAFF
15	TRBV28	TRBJ1-1	CASSAPATGADEAFF
18	TRBV4-2	TRBJ2-2	CASSQRTGGLANTGELFF
13	TRBV7-3	TRBJ1-1	CASTQDRDTEAFF
14	TRBV10-2	TRBJ2-7	CASKEGARNYEQYF
16	TRBV5-4	TRBJ2-3	CASSHGGGKRTDTQYF
13	TRBV6-5	TRBJ1-2	CASSRQGSYGYTF
15	TRBV6-5	TRBJ1-5	CASISPSWADQPQHF
14	TRBV18	TRBJ1-1	CASTRQNTNTEAFF
19	TRBV19	TRBJ1-3	CASRRPAGTGAHSGNTIYF
16	TRBV5-6	TRBJ1-1	CASSLAGKPRTTEAFF
16	TRBV6-1	TRBJ2-7	CASSEYLGRVPYEQYF
17	TRBV7-2	TRBJ2-7	CASSRTTSGGMAYEQYF
15	TRBV7-2	TRBJ2-1	CASSREGQGDNEQFF
12	TRBV24-1	TRBJ1-2	CATTRVPYGYTF
14	TRBV7-9	TRBJ2-2	CASRLQGNTGELFF
10	TRBV20-1	TRBJ1-1	CSARTTEAFF
15	TRBV5-6	TRBJ2-7	CASSLRGIGQDEQYF
15	TRBV4-1	TRBJ1-2	CASSLQIQEFYGYTF
13	TRBV11-2	TRBJ2-5	CASSRDRQETQYF
14	TRBV9	TRBJ1-2	CASSEGQGAYGYTF
14	TRBV7-9	TRBJ2-4	CASSLDGEVGIQYF
16	TRBV12-2	TRBJ1-5	CASKFRGVDSNQPQHF
13	TRBV7-2	TRBJ1-3	CASSTGTGNTIYF
11	TRBV20-1	TRBJ2-1	CSAGTHNEQFF